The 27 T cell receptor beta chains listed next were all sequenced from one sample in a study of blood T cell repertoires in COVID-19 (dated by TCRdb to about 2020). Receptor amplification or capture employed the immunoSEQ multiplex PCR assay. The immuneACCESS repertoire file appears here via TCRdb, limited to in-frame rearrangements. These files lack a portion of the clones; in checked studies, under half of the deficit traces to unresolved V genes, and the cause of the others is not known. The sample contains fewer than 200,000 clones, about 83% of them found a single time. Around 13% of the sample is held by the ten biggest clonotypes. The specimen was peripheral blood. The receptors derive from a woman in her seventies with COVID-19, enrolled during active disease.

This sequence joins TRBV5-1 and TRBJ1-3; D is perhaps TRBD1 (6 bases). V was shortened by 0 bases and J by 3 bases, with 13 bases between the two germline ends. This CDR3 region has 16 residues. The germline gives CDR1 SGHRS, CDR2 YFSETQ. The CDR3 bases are TGCGCCAGCAGCTTGGACGGGGACATTGTTGGAAACACCATATATTTT. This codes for CASSLDGDIVGNTIYF.

The DNA for the CDR3 is TGTGCCAGCAGTTTATTGGGGGCGAGGGACTATGGCTACACCTTC. Amino acids: CASSLLGARDYGYTF. The chain has TRBV27 and TRBJ1-2; D might be TRBD1 (6 bases). This CDR3 comprises 15 residues. Trimming took off 1 base at V and 3 bases at J, with 12 bases between the two ends. Per germline, CDR1 MNHEY and CDR2 SMNVEV (reference sequence).

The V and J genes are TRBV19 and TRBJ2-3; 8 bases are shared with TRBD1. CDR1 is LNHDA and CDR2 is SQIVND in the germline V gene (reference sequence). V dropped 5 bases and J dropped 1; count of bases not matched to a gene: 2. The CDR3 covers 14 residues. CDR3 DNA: TGTGCCAGTAGTCAGGACAGGGGCACAGATACGCAGTATTTT. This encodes CASSQDRGTDTQYF.

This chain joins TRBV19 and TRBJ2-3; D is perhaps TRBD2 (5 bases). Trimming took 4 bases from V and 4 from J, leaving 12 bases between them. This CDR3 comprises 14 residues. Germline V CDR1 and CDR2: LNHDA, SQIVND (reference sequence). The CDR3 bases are TGTGCCAGTAGTAACCTCCAAGCGGCAGATACGCAGTATTTT. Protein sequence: CASSNLQAADTQYF.

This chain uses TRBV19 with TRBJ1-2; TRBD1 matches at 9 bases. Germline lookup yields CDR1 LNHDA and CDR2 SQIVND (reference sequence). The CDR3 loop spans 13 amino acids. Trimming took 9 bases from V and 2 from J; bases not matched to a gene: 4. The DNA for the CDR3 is TGTGCCAGCAGAGGGACAGGGAACTATGGCTACACCTTC. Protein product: CASRGTGNYGYTF.

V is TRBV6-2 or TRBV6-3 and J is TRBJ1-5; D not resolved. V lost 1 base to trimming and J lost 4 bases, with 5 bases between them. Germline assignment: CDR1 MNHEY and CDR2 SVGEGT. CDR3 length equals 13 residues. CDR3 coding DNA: TGTGCCAGCAGTTACTATAGTAATCAGCCCCAGCATTTT. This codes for CASSYYSNQPQHF.

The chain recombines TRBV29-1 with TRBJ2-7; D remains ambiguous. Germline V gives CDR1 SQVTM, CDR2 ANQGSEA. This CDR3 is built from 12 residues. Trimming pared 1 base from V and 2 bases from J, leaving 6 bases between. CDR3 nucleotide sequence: TGCAGCGTTGAAGGTACGGCCTACGAGCAGTACTTC. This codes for CSVEGTAYEQYF.

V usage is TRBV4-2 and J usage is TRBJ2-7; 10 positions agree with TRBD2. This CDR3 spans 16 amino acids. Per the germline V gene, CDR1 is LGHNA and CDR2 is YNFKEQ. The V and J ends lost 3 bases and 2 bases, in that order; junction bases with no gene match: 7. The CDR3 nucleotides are TGTGCCAGCAGCCATGGCCCGGGACTAGCGACCTACGAGCAGTACTTC. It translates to CASSHGPGLATYEQYF.

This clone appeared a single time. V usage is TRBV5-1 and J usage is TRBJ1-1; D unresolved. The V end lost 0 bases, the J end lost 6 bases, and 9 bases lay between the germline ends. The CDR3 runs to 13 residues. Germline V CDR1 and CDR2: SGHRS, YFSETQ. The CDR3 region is CASSLAGFAEAFF. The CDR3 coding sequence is TGCGCCAGCAGCTTGGCCGGTTTTGCTGAAGCTTTCTTT.

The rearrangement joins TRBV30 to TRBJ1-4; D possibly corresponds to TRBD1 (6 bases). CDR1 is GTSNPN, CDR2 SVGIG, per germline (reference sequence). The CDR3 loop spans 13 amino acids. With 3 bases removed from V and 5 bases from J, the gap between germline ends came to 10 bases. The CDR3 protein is CAWSRGVNEKLFF. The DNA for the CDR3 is TGTGCCTGGAGCAGGGGAGTCAATGAAAAACTGTTTTTT.

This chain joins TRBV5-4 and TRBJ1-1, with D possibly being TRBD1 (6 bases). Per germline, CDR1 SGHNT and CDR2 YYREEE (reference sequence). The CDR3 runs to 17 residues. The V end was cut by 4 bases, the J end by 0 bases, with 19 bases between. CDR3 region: CASSLDGGALMNTEAFF. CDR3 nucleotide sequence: TGTGCCAGCAGCCTCGATGGGGGGGCTCTCATGAACACTGAAGCTTTCTTT.

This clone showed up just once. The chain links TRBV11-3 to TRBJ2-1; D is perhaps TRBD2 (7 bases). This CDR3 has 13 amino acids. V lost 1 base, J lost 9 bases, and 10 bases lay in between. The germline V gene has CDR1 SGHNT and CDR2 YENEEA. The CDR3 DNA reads TGTGCCAGCAGCTTAGGGGGGGGCGGTGAGCAGTTCTTC. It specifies CASSLGGGGEQFF.

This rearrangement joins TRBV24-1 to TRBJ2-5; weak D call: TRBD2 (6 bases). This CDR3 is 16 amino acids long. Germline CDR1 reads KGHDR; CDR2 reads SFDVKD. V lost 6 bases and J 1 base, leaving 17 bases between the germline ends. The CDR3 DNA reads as TGTGCCACCAGTCCGACAGACCGGAGGGCCCAAGAGACCCAGTACTTC. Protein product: CATSPTDRRAQETQYF.

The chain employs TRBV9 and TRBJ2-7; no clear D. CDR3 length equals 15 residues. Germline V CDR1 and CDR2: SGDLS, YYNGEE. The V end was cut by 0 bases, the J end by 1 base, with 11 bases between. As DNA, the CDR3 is TGTGCCAGCAGCGTAGACGGGTCTCCTTCCTACGAGCAGTACTTC. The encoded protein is CASSVDGSPSYEQYF.

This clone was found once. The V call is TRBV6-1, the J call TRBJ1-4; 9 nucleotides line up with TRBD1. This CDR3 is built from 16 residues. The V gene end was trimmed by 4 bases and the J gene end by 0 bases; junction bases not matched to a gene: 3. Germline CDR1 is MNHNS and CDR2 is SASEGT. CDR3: CASSGTGAATNEKLFF. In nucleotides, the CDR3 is TGTGCCAGCAGTGGGACAGGGGCTGCAACTAATGAAAAACTGTTTTTT.

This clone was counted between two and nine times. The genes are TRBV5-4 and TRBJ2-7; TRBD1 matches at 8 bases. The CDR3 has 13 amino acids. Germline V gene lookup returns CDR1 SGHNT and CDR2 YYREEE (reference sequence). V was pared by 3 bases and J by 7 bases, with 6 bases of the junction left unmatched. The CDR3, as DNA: TGTGCCAGCAGCTCCCGGGACAGGAGTGAGCAGTACTTC. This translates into CASSSRDRSEQYF.

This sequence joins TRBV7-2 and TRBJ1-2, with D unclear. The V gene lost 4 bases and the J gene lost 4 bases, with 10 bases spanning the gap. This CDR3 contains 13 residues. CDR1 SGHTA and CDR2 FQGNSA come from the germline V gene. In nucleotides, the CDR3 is TGTGCCAGCAGCTCCCTGGGGAGCTATGGCTACACCTTC. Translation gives CASSSLGSYGYTF. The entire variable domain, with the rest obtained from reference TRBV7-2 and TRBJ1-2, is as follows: GAGVSQSPSNKVTEKGKDVELRCDPISGHTALYWYRQSLGQGLEFLIYFQGNSAPDKSGLPSDRFSAERTGGSVSTLTIQRTQQEDSAVYLCASSSLGSYGYTFGSGTRLTVV.

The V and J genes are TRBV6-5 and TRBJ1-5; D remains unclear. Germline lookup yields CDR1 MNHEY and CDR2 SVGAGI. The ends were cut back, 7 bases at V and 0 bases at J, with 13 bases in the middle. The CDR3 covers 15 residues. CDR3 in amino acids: CASIPTAYSNQPQHF. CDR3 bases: TGTGCCAGCATCCCAACAGCCTATAGCAATCAGCCCCAGCATTTT.

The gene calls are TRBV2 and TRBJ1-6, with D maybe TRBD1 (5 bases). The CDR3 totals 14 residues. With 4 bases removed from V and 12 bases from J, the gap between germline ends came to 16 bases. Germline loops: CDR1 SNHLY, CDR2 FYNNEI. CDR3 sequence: CASSATELFLPLHF. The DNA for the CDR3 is TGTGCCAGCAGTGCGACAGAACTCTTTTTACCCCTCCACTTT.

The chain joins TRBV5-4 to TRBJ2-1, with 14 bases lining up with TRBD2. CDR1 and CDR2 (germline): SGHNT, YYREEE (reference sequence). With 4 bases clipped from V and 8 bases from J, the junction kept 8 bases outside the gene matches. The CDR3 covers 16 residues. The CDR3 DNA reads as TGTGCCAGCAGCAAAGGGACTAGCGGGAGTAGGTATGAGCAGTTCTTC. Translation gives CASSKGTSGSRYEQFF.

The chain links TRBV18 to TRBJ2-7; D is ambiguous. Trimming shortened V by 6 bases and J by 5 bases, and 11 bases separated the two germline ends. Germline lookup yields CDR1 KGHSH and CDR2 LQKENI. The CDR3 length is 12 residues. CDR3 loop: CASSRDTDEQYF. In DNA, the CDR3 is TGTGCCAGCTCCCGAGACACCGACGAGCAGTACTTC.

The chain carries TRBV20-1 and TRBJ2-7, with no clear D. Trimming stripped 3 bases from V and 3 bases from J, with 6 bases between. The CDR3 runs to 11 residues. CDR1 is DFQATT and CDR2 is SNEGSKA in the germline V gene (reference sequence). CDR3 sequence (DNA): TGCAGTGCTAGCTCGGTCTACGAGCAGTACTTC. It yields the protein CSASSVYEQYF.

This CDR3 reads CASSYSDSPNTEAFF. The CDR3 DNA follows: TGTGCCAGCAGTTACTCAGACAGTCCGAACACTGAAGCTTTCTTT. The genes are TRBV6-5 and TRBJ1-1; possibly TRBD1 for D (5 bases). The CDR3 length is 15 residues. V was pared by 0 bases and J by 1 base, with 9 bases between. Germline CDR1 reads MNHEY; CDR2 reads SVGAGI.

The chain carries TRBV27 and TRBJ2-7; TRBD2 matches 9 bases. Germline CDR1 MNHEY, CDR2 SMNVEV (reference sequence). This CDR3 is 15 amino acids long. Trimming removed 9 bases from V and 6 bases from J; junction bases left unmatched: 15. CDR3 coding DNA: TGTGCCAGTAGAAAGGTAGCGGGAGAGCTCCCCGAGCAGTACTTC. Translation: CASRKVAGELPEQYF.

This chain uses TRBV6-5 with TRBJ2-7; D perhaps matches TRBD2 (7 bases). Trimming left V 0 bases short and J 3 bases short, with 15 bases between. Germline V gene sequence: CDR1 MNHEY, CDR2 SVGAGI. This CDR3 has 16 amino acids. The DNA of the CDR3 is TGTGCCAGCAGTTACTCCCGGGAAGGGGGGGACTACGAGCAGTACTTC. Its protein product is CASSYSREGGDYEQYF.

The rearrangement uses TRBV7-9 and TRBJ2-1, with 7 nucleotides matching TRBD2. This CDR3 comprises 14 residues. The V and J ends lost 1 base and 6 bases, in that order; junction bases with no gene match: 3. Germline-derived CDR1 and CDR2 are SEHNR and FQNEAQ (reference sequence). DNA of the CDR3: TGTGCCAGCAGCTTAGTGCGGGAGTCCAATGAGCAGTTCTTC. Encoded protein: CASSLVRESNEQFF.

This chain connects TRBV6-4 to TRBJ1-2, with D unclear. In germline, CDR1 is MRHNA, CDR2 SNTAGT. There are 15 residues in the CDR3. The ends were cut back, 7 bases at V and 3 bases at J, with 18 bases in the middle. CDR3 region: CASKRPEGSYYGYTF. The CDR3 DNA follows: TGTGCCAGCAAACGCCCTGAGGGTTCGTACTATGGCTACACCTTC.